This T cell receptor (beta chain) was captured in a study of T cells in Graves' hyperthyroidism and ophthalmopathy. RNA transcripts gave rise to amplified TCR beta CDR3 regions. Using the HTBI primer set, a first-round RT-PCR was run on the TCR CDR3. MiXCR was run by TCRdb on the multiplex PCR reads, yielding one entry per CDR3 protein. In the table there are approximately 610,000 distinct CDR3 sequences, 16% of which are singletons. The authors deemed Graves' hyperthyroidism stable absent ophthalmopathy progression within 18 months. Each patient was aged 18 to 65 and had newly diagnosed hyperthyroidism of under 2 months' duration. Trimming cost V 6 bases and J 0 bases, with 15 bases left between them. From germline, CDR1 is LNHDA and CDR2 SQIVND (reference sequence). The CDR3 totals 16 residues.

Sequencing used blood. This rearrangement joins TRBV19 to TRBJ1-5; D gene uncertain. The TCR was taken from a woman aged 18-30 years with Graves' hyperthyroidism. CDR3 sequence: CASRTSGINSNQPQHF. The CDR3 bases are TGTGCCAGTAGAACTTCCGGGATTAATAGCAATCAGCCCCAGCATTTT. The full variable domain, its missing parts supplied by reference TRBV19 and TRBJ1-5, is DGGITQSPKYLFRKEGQNVTLSCEQNLNHDAMYWYRQDPGQGLRLIYYSQIVNDFQKGDIAEGYSVSREKKESFPLTVTSAQKNPTAFYLCASRTSGINSNQPQHFGDGTRLSIL.